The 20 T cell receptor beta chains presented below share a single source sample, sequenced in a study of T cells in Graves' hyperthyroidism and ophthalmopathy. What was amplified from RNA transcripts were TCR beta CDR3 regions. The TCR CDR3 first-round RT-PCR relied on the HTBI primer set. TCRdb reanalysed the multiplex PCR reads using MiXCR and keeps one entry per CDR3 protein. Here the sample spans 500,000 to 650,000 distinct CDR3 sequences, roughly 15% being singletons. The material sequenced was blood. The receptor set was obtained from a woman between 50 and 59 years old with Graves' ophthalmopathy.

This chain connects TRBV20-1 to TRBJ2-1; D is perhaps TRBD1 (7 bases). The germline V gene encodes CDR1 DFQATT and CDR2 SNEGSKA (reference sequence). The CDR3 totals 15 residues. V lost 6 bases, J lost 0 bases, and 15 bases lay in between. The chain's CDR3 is CSASPRGVSYNEQFF. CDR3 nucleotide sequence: TGCAGTGCGAGCCCCAGGGGGGTCTCCTACAATGAGCAGTTCTTC.

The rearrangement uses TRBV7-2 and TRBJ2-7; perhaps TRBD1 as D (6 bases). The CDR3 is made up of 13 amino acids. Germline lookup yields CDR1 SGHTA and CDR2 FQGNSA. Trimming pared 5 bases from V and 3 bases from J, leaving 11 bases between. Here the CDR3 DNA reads TGTGCCAGCAGCCCGCAACAGGGCTACGAGCAGTACTTC. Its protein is CASSPQQGYEQYF.

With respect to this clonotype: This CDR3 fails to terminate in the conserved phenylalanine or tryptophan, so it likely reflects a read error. CDR3 sequence: CAISEATSYNEQFL. The CDR3, as DNA: TGTGCCATCAGTGAGGCAACCTCCTACAATGAGCAGTTCCTC. The chain carries TRBV10-3 and TRBJ2-1, with unresolved D. The V end lost 2 bases, the J end lost 0 bases, and 5 bases lay between the germline ends. Germline CDR1 is ENHRY and CDR2 is SYGVKD. The CDR3 has 14 amino acids.

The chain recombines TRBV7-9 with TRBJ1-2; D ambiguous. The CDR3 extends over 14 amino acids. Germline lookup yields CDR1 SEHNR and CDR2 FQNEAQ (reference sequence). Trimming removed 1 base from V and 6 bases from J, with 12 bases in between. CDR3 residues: CASSLGEGADGYTF. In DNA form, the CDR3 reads TGTGCCAGCAGCTTAGGGGAGGGCGCAGATGGCTACACCTTC.

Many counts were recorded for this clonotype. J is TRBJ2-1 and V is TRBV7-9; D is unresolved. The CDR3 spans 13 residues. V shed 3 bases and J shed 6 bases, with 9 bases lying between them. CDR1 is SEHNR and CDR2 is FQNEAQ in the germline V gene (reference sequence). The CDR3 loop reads CASSFIGANEQFF. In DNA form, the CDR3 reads TGTGCCAGCAGCTTTATAGGCGCCAATGAGCAGTTCTTC.

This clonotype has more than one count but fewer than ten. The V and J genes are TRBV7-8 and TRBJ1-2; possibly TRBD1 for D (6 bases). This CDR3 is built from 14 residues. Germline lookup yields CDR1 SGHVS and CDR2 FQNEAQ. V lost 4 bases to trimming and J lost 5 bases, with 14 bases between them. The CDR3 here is CASSSTTGYYGYTF. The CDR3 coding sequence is TGTGCCAGCAGCTCGACGACAGGCTATTATGGCTACACCTTC.

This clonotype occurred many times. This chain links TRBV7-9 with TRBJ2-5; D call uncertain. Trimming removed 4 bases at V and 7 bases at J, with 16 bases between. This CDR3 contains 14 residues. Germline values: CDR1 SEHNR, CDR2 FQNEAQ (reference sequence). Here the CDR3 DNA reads TGTGCCAGCAGCTCCGACGGATGGGCCGGGACCCAGTACTTC. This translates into CASSSDGWAGTQYF.

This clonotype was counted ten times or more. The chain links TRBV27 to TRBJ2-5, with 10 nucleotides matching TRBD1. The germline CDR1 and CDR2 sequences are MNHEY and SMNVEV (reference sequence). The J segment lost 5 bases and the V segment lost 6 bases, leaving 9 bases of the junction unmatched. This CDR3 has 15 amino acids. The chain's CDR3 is CASRPTGGRLETQYF. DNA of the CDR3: TGTGCCAGCAGGCCGACAGGGGGCCGGTTGGAGACCCAGTACTTC.

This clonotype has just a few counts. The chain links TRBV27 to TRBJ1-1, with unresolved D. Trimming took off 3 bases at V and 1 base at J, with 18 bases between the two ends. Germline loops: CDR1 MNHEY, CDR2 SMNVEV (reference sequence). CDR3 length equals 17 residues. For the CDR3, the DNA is TGTGCCAGCAGTTTTGGTTATTATCCAGACACGAACACTGAAGCTTTCTTT. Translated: CASSFGYYPDTNTEAFF.

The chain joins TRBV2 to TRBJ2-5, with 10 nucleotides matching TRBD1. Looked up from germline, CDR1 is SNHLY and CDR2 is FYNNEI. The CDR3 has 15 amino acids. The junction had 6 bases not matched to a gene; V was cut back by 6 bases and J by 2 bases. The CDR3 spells CASRDRGTQQETQYF. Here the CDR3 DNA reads TGTGCCAGCAGGGACAGGGGGACGCAGCAAGAGACCCAGTACTTC.

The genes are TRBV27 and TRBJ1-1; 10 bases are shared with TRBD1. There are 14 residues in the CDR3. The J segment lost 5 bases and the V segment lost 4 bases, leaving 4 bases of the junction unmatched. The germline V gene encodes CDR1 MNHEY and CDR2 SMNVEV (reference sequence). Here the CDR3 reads CASSYAGQGTEAFF. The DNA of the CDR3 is TGTGCCAGCAGTTATGCGGGACAGGGGACTGAAGCTTTCTTT.

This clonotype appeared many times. This CDR3 reads CSVRTSGRVNEQFF. Written as DNA, the CDR3 is TGCAGCGTAAGGACTAGCGGGAGGGTCAATGAGCAGTTCTTC. The chain combines TRBV29-1 with TRBJ2-1; 15 bases match TRBD2. From germline, CDR1 is SQVTM and CDR2 ANQGSEA. The junction had 3 bases not matched to a gene; V was cut back by 6 bases and J by 6 bases. The CDR3 covers 14 residues.

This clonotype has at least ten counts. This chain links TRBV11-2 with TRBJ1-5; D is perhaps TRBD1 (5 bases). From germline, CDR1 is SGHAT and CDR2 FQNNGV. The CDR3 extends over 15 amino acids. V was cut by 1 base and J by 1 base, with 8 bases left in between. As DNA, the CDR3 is TGTGCCAGCAGCTTAGGGGGCCGGAGCAATCAGCCCCAGCATTTT. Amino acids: CASSLGGRSNQPQHF.

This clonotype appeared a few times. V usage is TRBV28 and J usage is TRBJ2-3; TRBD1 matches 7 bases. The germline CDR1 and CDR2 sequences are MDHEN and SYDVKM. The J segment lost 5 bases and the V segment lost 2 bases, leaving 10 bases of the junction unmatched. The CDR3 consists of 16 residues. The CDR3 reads CASSLGYRGGGDTQYF. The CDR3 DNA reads TGTGCCAGCAGTTTAGGCTACAGGGGTGGCGGAGATACGCAGTATTTT.

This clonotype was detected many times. Here the CDR3 reads CASSYVVGRKLYNEQFF. In DNA form, the CDR3 reads TGTGCCAGCAGTTATGTAGTGGGCAGAAAATTATACAATGAGCAGTTCTTC. The chain employs TRBV6-2 or TRBV6-3 and TRBJ2-1; D gene unclear. The CDR3 is made up of 17 amino acids. V lost 3 bases, J lost 4 bases, and 19 bases lay in between. Germline V gene lookup returns CDR1 MNHEY and CDR2 SVGEGT.

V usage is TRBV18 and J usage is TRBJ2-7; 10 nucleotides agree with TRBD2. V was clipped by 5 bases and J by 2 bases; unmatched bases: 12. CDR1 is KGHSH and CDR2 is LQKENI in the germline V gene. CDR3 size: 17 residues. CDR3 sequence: CASSDGLAERFTYEQYF. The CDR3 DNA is TGTGCCAGCTCAGACGGACTAGCGGAGAGATTTACCTACGAGCAGTACTTC.

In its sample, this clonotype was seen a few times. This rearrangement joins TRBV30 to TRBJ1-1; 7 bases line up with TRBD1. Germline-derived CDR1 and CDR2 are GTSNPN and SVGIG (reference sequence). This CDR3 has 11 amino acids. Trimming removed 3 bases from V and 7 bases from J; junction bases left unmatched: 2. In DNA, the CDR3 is TGTGCCTGGAGGGGACAGCTTGAAGCTTTCTTT. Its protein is CAWRGQLEAFF.

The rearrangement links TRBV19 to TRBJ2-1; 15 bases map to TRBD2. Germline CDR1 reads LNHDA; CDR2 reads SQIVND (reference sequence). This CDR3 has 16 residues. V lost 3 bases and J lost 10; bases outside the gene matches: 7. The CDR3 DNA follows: TGTGCCAGTAGTATCCCGGGACTAGCGGGAGGTGGGGAGCAGTTCTTC. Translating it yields CASSIPGLAGGGEQFF.

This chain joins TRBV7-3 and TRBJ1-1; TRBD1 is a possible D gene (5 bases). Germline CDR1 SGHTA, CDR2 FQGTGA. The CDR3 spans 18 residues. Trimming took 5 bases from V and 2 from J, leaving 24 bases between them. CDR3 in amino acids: CASSLVWSQGPPNTEAFF. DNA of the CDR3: TGTGCCAGCAGCCTAGTTTGGTCCCAGGGCCCACCCAACACTGAAGCTTTCTTT.

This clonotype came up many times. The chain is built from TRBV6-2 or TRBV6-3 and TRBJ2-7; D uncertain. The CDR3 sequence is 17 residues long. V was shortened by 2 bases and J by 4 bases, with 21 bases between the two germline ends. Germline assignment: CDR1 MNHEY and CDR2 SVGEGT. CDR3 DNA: TGTGCCAGCAGTTACCCCAACCTCGGTTCATTTTCTTACGAGCAGTACTTC. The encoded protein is CASSYPNLGSFSYEQYF.